This paragraph covers one T cell receptor (beta chain) sequence. This sample was taken from a study of blood T cell repertoires in COVID-19. Across the whole study: The United States, Italy and Spain provided the acute and convalescent COVID-19 samples. The cDNA or gDNA used as material had been derived from T cells, B-cell-depleted T cells, or PBMCs.

Sequencing was performed with immunoSEQ multiplex PCR; in TCRdb, only in-frame clones are kept and a portion is missing. In the table there are about 220,000 clones, 82% of which are singletons. The study drew participants aged about 18 to 89 years from roughly 25 US areas. Participants' own reports of clinical history determined their cohort assignment. The V and J ends lost 5 bases and 1 base respectively, with 6 bases between them. CDR1 MNHEY and CDR2 SVGAGI come from the germline V gene. There are 12 residues in the CDR3. The specimen was PBMCs or T cells enriched from blood (not recorded which). This chain links TRBV6-5 with TRBJ2-7; D not certain. The sequence came from a woman in her fifties or sixties who had recovered from COVID-19. The CDR3 DNA reads TGTGCCAGCAGTCCCCGGTCCTACGAGCAGTACTTC. Its protein product is CASSPRSYEQYF.